This passage covers 17 T cell receptor beta chains from one sample sequenced in a study of blood T cell repertoires in COVID-19. The method was immunoSEQ multiplex PCR; TCRdb's version includes in-frame clones alone and lacks a portion of them. The sample records about 36,000 clones, roughly 80% being singletons. Sequenced material: peripheral blood. These TCRs come from a man aged 55 to 70 with active COVID-19.

The chain employs TRBV5-4 and TRBJ2-1, with 15 bases lining up with TRBD2. Germline CDR1 and CDR2: SGHNT and YYREEE (reference sequence). V trimming: 4 bases; J trimming: 6 bases; junction bases outside the gene matches: 5. CDR3 size: 16 residues. The CDR3 sequence is CASSPGLAGGPNEQFF. DNA for the CDR3: TGTGCCAGCAGCCCGGGACTAGCGGGGGGACCCAATGAGCAGTTCTTC.

The gene calls are TRBV5-6 and TRBJ2-1; D perhaps matches TRBD1 (7 bases). The V gene's germline CDR1 is SGHDT and CDR2 YYEEEE. This CDR3 has 17 residues. V was clipped by 0 bases and J by 7 bases, with 20 bases between them. DNA of the CDR3: TGTGCCAGCAGCTTGGTGGAGGGGGCGGTTTTAGTGAATGAGCAGTTCTTC. It encodes CASSLVEGAVLVNEQFF.

The chain is built from TRBV6-6 and TRBJ1-1; D gene unclear. The germline gives CDR1 MNHNY, CDR2 SVGAGI (reference sequence). V was pared by 6 bases and J by 1 base, with 9 bases between. The CDR3 covers 13 residues. This CDR3 is CASSLAPNTEAFF. The CDR3 nucleotides are TGTGCCAGCAGCTTGGCCCCGAACACTGAAGCTTTCTTT.

The rearrangement uses TRBV6-2 or TRBV6-3 and TRBJ2-5, with 8 bases that match TRBD1. Germline CDR1 MNHEY, CDR2 SVGEGT. This CDR3 has 16 amino acids. With V trimmed by 0 bases and J by 3 bases, 6 bases remained unmatched. The chain's CDR3 is CASSYSWTGSEETQYF. The CDR3, as DNA: TGTGCCAGCAGTTACTCTTGGACAGGGTCGGAAGAGACCCAGTACTTC.

The chain links TRBV28 to TRBJ1-5, with 7 bases that match TRBD1. V lost 4 bases to trimming and J lost 7 bases; unmatched junction nucleotides: 10. The CDR3 totals 15 residues. Germline V gene sequence: CDR1 MDHEN, CDR2 SYDVKM. The CDR3 here is CASSSGGDRGQPQHF. CDR3 DNA sequence: TGTGCCAGCAGTTCAGGAGGGGACAGAGGACAGCCCCAGCATTTT.

The chain has TRBV29-1 and TRBJ1-2; D is undetermined. V was trimmed by 4 bases and J by 12 bases, leaving 6 bases between them. In germline, CDR1 is SQVTM, CDR2 ANQGSEA. This CDR3 region has 8 residues. The CDR3 DNA sequence: TGCAGCGTTGGCGCGGACACCTTC. This translates into CSVGADTF. The variable domain in full, with the rest retrieved from reference TRBV29-1 and TRBJ1-2, is SAVISQKPSRDICQRGTSLTIQCQVDSQVTMMFWYRQQPGQSLTLIATANQGSEATYESGFVIDKFPISRPNLTFSTLTVSNMSPEDSSIYLCSVGADTFGSGTRLTVV.

The chain links TRBV7-8 to TRBJ1-1; no reliable D call. V lost 3 bases, J lost 6 bases, and 14 bases lay in between. CDR3 length equals 14 residues. Germline CDR1 is SGHVS and CDR2 is FQNEAQ. Here the CDR3 reads CASSFREFGAEAFF. CDR3 DNA sequence: TGTGCCAGCAGCTTCCGGGAGTTTGGCGCTGAAGCTTTCTTT.

The gene calls are TRBV30 and TRBJ2-3, with 7 bases lining up with TRBD2. The CDR3 covers 14 residues. V lost 1 base to trimming and J lost 7 bases; unmatched junction nucleotides: 8. The germline gives CDR1 GTSNPN, CDR2 SVGIG (reference sequence). The CDR3 sequence: CAWSGDQRGNTQYF. The CDR3 nucleotides are TGTGCCTGGAGTGGCGACCAGCGGGGTAATACGCAGTATTTT.

The J gene is TRBJ2-3, the V gene TRBV7-2; no clear D gene. CDR3 length equals 15 residues. From germline, CDR1 is SGHTA and CDR2 FQGNSA. V was pared by 2 bases and J by 1 base, with 10 bases between. CDR3 nucleotides: TGTGCCAGCAGCTTAAATTCGGCGGGCACAGATACGCAGTATTTT. The encoded protein is CASSLNSAGTDTQYF.

This clone appeared a few times. The rearrangement uses TRBV7-2 and TRBJ2-2, with 10 bases matching TRBD2. The CDR3 loop spans 15 amino acids. Germline CDR1 reads SGHTA; CDR2 reads FQGNSA. Germline trimming cut 6 bases from V and 5 bases from J; bases unmatched to any gene: 6. CDR3 sequence (DNA): TGTGCCAGCAGTCCAAGCGGGAGGGGGACCGGGGAGCTGTTTTTT. Protein product: CASSPSGRGTGELFF.

The V gene is TRBV29-1, the J gene TRBJ2-7; D perhaps matches TRBD2 (5 bases). The germline CDR1 and CDR2 sequences are SQVTM and ANQGSEA. V lost 1 base, J lost 6 bases, and 10 bases lay in between. The CDR3 has 12 residues. The CDR3 region is CSVEGPSGEQYF. The CDR3, as DNA: TGCAGCGTTGAAGGGCCAAGCGGCGAGCAGTACTTC.

The chain is built from TRBV7-2 and TRBJ2-3; the match to TRBD1 covers 8 bases. Germline trimming cut 3 bases from V and 3 bases from J; bases unmatched to any gene: 5. Looked up from germline, CDR1 is SGHTA and CDR2 is FQGNSA. The CDR3 has 15 amino acids. The CDR3 DNA reads TGTGCCAGCAGCTTTGGAGGACAGGGAACAGATACGCAGTATTTT. Translating it yields CASSFGGQGTDTQYF.

This clone was seen just once. V is TRBV7-2 and J is TRBJ2-4; tentative D call: TRBD1 (5 bases). The CDR3 extends over 15 amino acids. Germline V gene lookup returns CDR1 SGHTA and CDR2 FQGNSA. V lost 2 bases and J 7 bases, leaving 15 bases between the germline ends. Here the CDR3 reads CASSLWGSQGNIQYF. The CDR3 bases are TGTGCCAGCAGCTTATGGGGATCCCAGGGCAACATTCAGTACTTC.

The genes are TRBV21-1 and TRBJ2-1; the DNA was not used to check the table's D call, TRBD2. TRBV21-1 is a pseudogene locus. The CDR3 contains 17 residues. DNA of the CDR3: TGTGCCAGCAGCAAAGACTTGGCTAGCGGGAGGTGTAATGAACAGTTCTTC. This translates into CASSKDLASGRCNEQFF.

This chain joins TRBV6-5 and TRBJ1-2; perhaps TRBD1 as D (5 bases). From germline, CDR1 is MNHEY and CDR2 SVGAGI. Trimming pared 2 bases from V and 6 bases from J, leaving 10 bases between. The CDR3 length is 13 residues. Written as DNA, the CDR3 is TGTGCCAGCAGTTACAGGGGAAAGGATGGCTACACCTTC. Translating it yields CASSYRGKDGYTF.

This clone was observed a handful of times. The rearrangement links TRBV3-1 (or the pseudogene TRBV3-2) to TRBJ2-1; TRBD2 might be the D (6 bases). The CDR3 extends over 18 amino acids. The germline CDR1 and CDR2 sequences are LGHDT and YNNKEL (reference sequence). V lost 0 bases and J 2 bases, leaving 17 bases between the germline ends. The CDR3 coding sequence is TGTGCCAGCAGCCAAGAGTCAGAAGCGGGCCCACCCTACAATGAGCAGTTCTTC. Protein sequence: CASSQESEAGPPYNEQFF.

J is TRBJ2-2 and V is TRBV5-6, with 11 bases lining up with TRBD2. The CDR3 contains 16 residues. Germline V gene sequence: CDR1 SGHDT, CDR2 YYEEEE. The J segment lost 2 bases and the V segment lost 4 bases, leaving 4 bases of the junction unmatched. Written as DNA, the CDR3 is TGTGCCAGCAGCGCCACTAGCGGGGGCAACACCGGGGAGCTGTTTTTT. Its translation is CASSATSGGNTGELFF. Together with reference TRBV5-6 and TRBJ2-2, the CDR3 gives the full variable domain: DAGVTQSPTHLIKTRGQQVTLRCSPKSGHDTVSWYQQALGQGPQFIFQYYEEEERQRGNFPDRFSGHQFPNYSSELNVNALLLGDSALYLCASSATSGGNTGELFFGEGSRLTVL.